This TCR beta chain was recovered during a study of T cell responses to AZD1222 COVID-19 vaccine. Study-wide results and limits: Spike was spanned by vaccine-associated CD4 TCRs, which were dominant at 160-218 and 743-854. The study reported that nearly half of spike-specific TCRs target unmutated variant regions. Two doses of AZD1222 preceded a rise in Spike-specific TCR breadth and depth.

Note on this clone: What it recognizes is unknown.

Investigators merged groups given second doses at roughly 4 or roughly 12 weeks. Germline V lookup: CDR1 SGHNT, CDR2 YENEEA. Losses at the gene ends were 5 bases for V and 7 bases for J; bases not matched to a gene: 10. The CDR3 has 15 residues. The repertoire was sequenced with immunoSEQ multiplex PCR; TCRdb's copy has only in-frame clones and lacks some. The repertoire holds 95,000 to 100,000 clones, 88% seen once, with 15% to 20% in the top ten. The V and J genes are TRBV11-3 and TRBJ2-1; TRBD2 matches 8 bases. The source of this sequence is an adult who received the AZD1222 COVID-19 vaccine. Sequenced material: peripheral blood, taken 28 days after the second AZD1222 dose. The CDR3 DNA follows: TGTGCCAGCAGCCCGGGACTAGTAGTTGGTAATGAGCAGTTCTTC. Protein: CASSPGLVVGNEQFF.